This is a list of T cell receptor beta chains from one sample in a study of cytomegalovirus exposure and HLA in healthy donors. Profiled with immunoSEQ multiplex PCR; TCRdb holds only in-frame clones, not every one. The repertoire consists of about 95,000 clones, with 81% occurring once and the leading ten covering less than 4.5%. Sequenced: PBMCs. These receptors were taken from a woman between 65 and 79 years old in good health and CMV-seropositive. Each CDR3 is given with its conserved first and last residue. Fields, in order: clone size, CDR3 length, J gene, V gene, D gene, CDR3 DNA, CDR3 protein. A D gene is named only where the DNA matches it firmly. Rows may omit the clone size; those that give it use once, few, many or a size class.

>NA|13|TRBJ2-7|TRBV10-3|TRBD2
TGTGCCATCATGGCTAGCGGGAGGAGCGAGCAGTACTTC
CAIMASGRSEQYF
>NA|16|TRBJ2-2|TRBV5-6|NA
TGTGCCAGCAGCTTGGGTCCGGGGTTGGTCGCCGGGGAGCTGTTTTTT
CASSLGPGLVAGELFF
>NA|15|TRBJ2-7|TRBV28|TRBD1
TGTGCCAGCAGTACCTACCGACAGGGAATCTACGAGCAGTACTTC
CASSTYRQGIYEQYF
>NA|14|TRBJ1-4|TRBV4-1|TRBD1
TGCGCCAGCAGCCAACCAGGGGGCGAGGAAAAACTGTTTTTT
CASSQPGGEEKLFF
>NA|14|TRBJ1-4|TRBV7-2|NA
TGTGCCAGCAGCTTAAGGAGACCTAATGAAAAACTGTTTTTT
CASSLRRPNEKLFF
>NA|19|TRBJ2-1|TRBV6-4|NA
TGTGCCAGCAGCCCCTTCTCCCCACTAGACAGGCAATTTTACAATGAGCAGTTCTTC
CASSPFSPLDRQFYNEQFF
>once|16|TRBJ2-3|TRBV27|TRBD2
TGTGCCAGCGCACTCCTCCCAGCGGGAGGGTCAGATACGCAGTATTTT
CASALLPAGGSDTQYF
>few|13|TRBJ1-2|TRBV4-3|TRBD1
TGCGCCAGCAGCCAAGCGACAGGGTACGGCTACACCTTC
CASSQATGYGYTF
>few|16|TRBJ2-7|TRBV2|TRBD2
TGTGCCAGCAGTGACCGCTGGACTAGCGGGAGAAGCGAGCAGTACTTC
CASSDRWTSGRSEQYF
>once|15|TRBJ1-1|TRBV30|TRBD1
TGTGCCTGGAGTCCCTTGAGGGACAGGGGATATGAAGCTTTCTTT
CAWSPLRDRGYEAFF
>NA|15|TRBJ2-7|TRBV7-2|TRBD2
TGTGCCAGCAGCTACCTACCGGGACTAGCCTACGAGCAGTACTTC
CASSYLPGLAYEQYF
>NA|16|TRBJ2-2|TRBV9|TRBD2
TGTGCCAGCGGGCAAACTAGCGGGATTTCCACCGGGGAGCTGTTTTTT
CASGQTSGISTGELFF
>NA|16|TRBJ1-6|TRBV4-2|TRBD1
TGTGCCAGCAGCCAAGGCCGGGACAGCGGGAATTCACCCCTCCACTTT
CASSQGRDSGNSPLHF
>NA|15|TRBJ2-7|TRBV15|TRBD2
TGTGCCACCAGCAGAGTAGCGGGAGGAACCTACGAGCAGTACTTC
CATSRVAGGTYEQYF
>few|15|TRBJ1-1|TRBV28|NA
TGTGCCAGCAGTTTGGCGGGGTACAGGAACACTGAAGCTTTCTTT
CASSLAGYRNTEAFF
>NA|16|TRBJ2-1|TRBV5-4|TRBD1
TGTGCCAGCAGCGGGGCAGGGGGACAGTTCTACAATGAGCAGTTCTTC
CASSGAGGQFYNEQFF
>NA|14|TRBJ2-5|TRBV6-6|NA
TGTGCCAGCAGTCCCCCAGGGGGGCAAGAGACCCAGTACTTC
CASSPPGGQETQYF
>NA|13|TRBJ1-2|TRBV29-1|TRBD1
TGCAGCGCTACGGACAGGGCTAACTATGGCTACACCTTC
CSATDRANYGYTF
>few|14|TRBJ1-2|TRBV5-8|TRBD1
TGTGCCACCCAATCACCGGGGACAGGGGAAGGTTACACCTTC
CATQSPGTGEGYTF
>NA|15|TRBJ1-5|TRBV6-5|NA
TGTGCCAGCAGTCGCCGCGGGGGTGATTATCAGCCCCAGCATTTT
CASSRRGGDYQPQHF
>once|14|TRBJ1-2|TRBV11-2|NA
TGTGCCAGTACCGGCGGGACGGCTAACTATGGCTACACCTTC
CASTGGTANYGYTF
>NA|14|TRBJ2-5|TRBV6-6|TRBD1
TGTGCCAGCAGCCGGGGACAGGGTTTGGAGACCCAGTACTTC
CASSRGQGLETQYF
>NA|13|TRBJ1-4|TRBV29-1|TRBD1
TGCAGCGTTGAACAGGGGGCGGCTGAAAAACTGTTTTTT
CSVEQGAAEKLFF
>NA|16|TRBJ2-7|TRBV11-2|TRBD1
TGTGCCAGCAGAAAAAGTATGGGGACAGGGGAAAACGAGCAGTACTTC
CASRKSMGTGENEQYF
>NA|14|TRBJ2-1|TRBV6-5|TRBD1
TGTGCCTCCCGACAGGGGATCTCCTACAATGAGCAGTTCTTC
CASRQGISYNEQFF
>NA|16|TRBJ2-7|TRBV11-3|TRBD1
TGTGCCAGCAGCTACGCCTCCGGGACAGGGTTCTACGAGCAGTACTTC
CASSYASGTGFYEQYF
>NA|14|TRBJ2-1|TRBV4-1|NA
TGCGCCAGCAGCCAAGACTCCTCGTACAATGAGCAGTTCTTC
CASSQDSSYNEQFF
>NA|15|TRBJ2-3|TRBV7-9|TRBD1
TGTGCCAGCAGCAAACAGGGGTCTAGCACAGATACGCAGTATTTT
CASSKQGSSTDTQYF
>NA|13|TRBJ1-1|TRBV28|NA
TGTGCCAGCAGCCGCCCCGGGGGGTCCGAAGTTTTCTTT
CASSRPGGSEVFF
>NA|13|TRBJ2-4|TRBV15|NA
TGTGCCACCAGCCGAGGCGAGGCCAACATTCAGTACTTC
CATSRGEANIQYF
>once|17|TRBJ2-1|TRBV5-1|NA
TGCGCCAGCAGCTTGAACTCCGTCGGGGGAGGCAGCAATGAGCAGTTCTTC
CASSLNSVGGGSNEQFF
>NA|16|TRBJ2-1|TRBV19|TRBD1
TGTGCCAGTAGTATAGGGGAGACAGGGTCGAACAATGAGCAGTTCTTC
CASSIGETGSNNEQFF
>NA|13|TRBJ1-1|TRBV7-9|NA
TGTGCCAGCAGCTTAGTAGTGAACACTGAAGCTTTCTTT
CASSLVVNTEAFF
>NA|15|TRBJ2-1|TRBV5-1|NA
TGCGCCAGCAGCACTATTCAGAGCTCCTACAATGAGCAGTTCTTC
CASSTIQSSYNEQFF
>NA|16|TRBJ1-5|TRBV28|NA
TGTGCCAGCAGTTTAGAGGGCAGCTATAGCAATCAGCCCCAGCATTTT
CASSLEGSYSNQPQHF
>NA|19|TRBJ2-2|TRBV4-1|NA
TGCGCCAGCACCCCCTGGGGCTCCGGGACACCCAAAGGGGCCGGGGAGCTGTTTTTT
CASTPWGSGTPKGAGELFF